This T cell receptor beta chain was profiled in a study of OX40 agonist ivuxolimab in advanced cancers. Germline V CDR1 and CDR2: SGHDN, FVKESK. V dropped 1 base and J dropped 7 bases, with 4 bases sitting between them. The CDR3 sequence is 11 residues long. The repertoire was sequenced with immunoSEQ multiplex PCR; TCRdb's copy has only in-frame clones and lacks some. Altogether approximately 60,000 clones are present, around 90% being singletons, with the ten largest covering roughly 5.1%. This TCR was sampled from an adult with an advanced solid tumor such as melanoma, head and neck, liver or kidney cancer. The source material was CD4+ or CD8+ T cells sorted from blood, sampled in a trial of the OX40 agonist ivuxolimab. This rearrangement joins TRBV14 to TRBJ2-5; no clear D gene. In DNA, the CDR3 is TGTGCCAGCAGCCAAGCTTCGACCCAGTACTTC. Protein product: CASSQASTQYF.